The rows below give T cell receptor beta chains drawn from one sample of a study of low-dose radiotherapy and immunotherapy resistance in tumors. TCRdb analysed the reads with MiXCR anew, one entry per CDR3 protein. The sample carries 65,000 to 95,000 distinct CDR3 sequences, under 20% recorded once. Sequencing was performed on PBMCs, taken before treatment. The receptors here all came from a male donor with prostate cancer. The CDR3 runs from the conserved cysteine through the conserved F or W. A D gene is named only where the DNA matches it firmly. The size field is filled for only some rows; it gives once, few, many or a size class.

abundance	d_gene	j_gene	v_gene	CDR3aa	CDR3nt
many	-	TRBJ1-1	TRBV4-1	CASSALQEGSTEAFF	TGCGCCAGCTCCGCATTACAGGAGGGGAGCACTGAAGCTTTCTTT
many	TRBD2	TRBJ2-1	TRBV6-6	CASSYLRLAGGDNEQFF	TGTGCCAGCAGTTACTTGAGGCTAGCGGGAGGGGATAATGAGCAGTTCTTC
many	-	TRBJ1-3	TRBV28	CASSRPSTGNTIYF	TGTGCCAGCAGCCGCCCCTCCACTGGAAACACCATATATTTT
-	TRBD1	TRBJ2-2	TRBV11-1	CASSLGGRGFTGELFF	TGTGCCAGCAGCTTAGGCGGCAGGGGGTTCACCGGGGAGCTGTTTTTT
many	TRBD2	TRBJ2-3	TRBV7-2	CASSLRVLAGGASDTQYF	TGTGCCAGCAGCTTAAGGGTACTAGCGGGAGGCGCCTCAGATACGCAGTATTTT
many	-	TRBJ2-2	TRBV6-4	CASSREDPGELFF	TGTGCCAGCAGTAGGGAGGACCCCGGGGAGCTGTTTTTT
once	TRBD1	TRBJ2-7	TRBV14	CASSQGQGGYEQYF	TGTGCCAGCAGCCAGGGACAGGGAGGCTACGAGCAGTACTTC
many	-	TRBJ1-5	TRBV30	CAWSLRGNQPQHF	TGTGCCTGGAGTCTCAGGGGCAATCAGCCCCAGCATTTT
few	TRBD2	TRBJ2-5	TRBV5-1	CASFRASGTETQYF	TGCGCCAGCTTCCGGGCTAGCGGGACGGAGACCCAGTACTTC
many	-	TRBJ1-5	TRBV20-1	CSASFIQERNSNQPQHF	TGCAGTGCTAGTTTCATTCAGGAAAGAAATAGCAATCAGCCCCAGCATTTT
-	-	TRBJ2-7	TRBV10-3	CAIRADKTTYEQYF	TGTGCCATCAGGGCGGACAAGACAACCTACGAGCAGTACTTC
many	TRBD2	TRBJ2-3	TRBV5-1	CASSLPSGGIDTQYF	TGCGCCAGCAGCTTGCCTAGCGGGGGGATAGATACGCAGTATTTT